This is a list of T cell receptor beta chains from one sample in a study of T cell repertoires in cytomegalovirus infection. TCRdb recomputed calls from the reads with MiXCR, one row per CDR3 protein. The table records roughly 230,000 distinct CDR3 sequences, approximately 24% of them present only once. The specimen was CD8+ T cells from PBMCs. The receptors originated from a human donor in good health (CMV status not recorded). Some clones in this sample may be carry-over from other donors' samples. The CDR3 runs from the conserved cysteine through the conserved F or W. The order of the fields is D gene, J gene, V gene, clone size, CDR3 DNA, CDR3 protein. The D gene is left open where the match is weak. Not every row has a clone size; where given, it reads once, few, many or a size class.

d_gene: TRBD1
j_gene: TRBJ2-7
v_gene: TRBV29-1
abundance: few
CDR3nt: TGCAGCGCCGGAGTACAGGGGTACGAGCAGTACTTC
CDR3aa: CSAGVQGYEQYF

d_gene: NA
j_gene: TRBJ1-1
v_gene: TRBV19
abundance: few
CDR3nt: TGTGCCAGTAGCTCGGAGGGATTAATGAAGGACACTGAAGCTTTCTTT
CDR3aa: CASSSEGLMKDTEAFF

d_gene: TRBD1
j_gene: TRBJ2-7
v_gene: TRBV28
abundance: few
CDR3nt: TGTGCCAGCAGACTAGGGTGGGACAGGGGGCTCGAGCAGTACTTC
CDR3aa: CASRLGWDRGLEQYF

d_gene: NA
j_gene: TRBJ2-2
v_gene: TRBV5-5
abundance: NA
CDR3nt: TGTGCCAGCAGCTTCGGGCCAAACACCGGGGAGCTGTTTTTT
CDR3aa: CASSFGPNTGELFF

d_gene: TRBD1
j_gene: TRBJ2-2
v_gene: TRBV7-9
abundance: many
CDR3nt: TGTGCCAGCGGGACAGGGACCGGGGAGCTGTTTTTT
CDR3aa: CASGTGTGELFF

d_gene: NA
j_gene: TRBJ2-2
v_gene: TRBV5-4
abundance: once
CDR3nt: TGTGCCAGCAGCGGGGAAACCGGGGAGCTGTTTTTT
CDR3aa: CASSGETGELFF

d_gene: NA
j_gene: TRBJ2-1
v_gene: TRBV6-2/TRBV6-3
abundance: few
CDR3nt: TGTGCCAGCAGTTACCCGTCAGCTAGATTCAACAATGAGCAGTTCTTC
CDR3aa: CASSYPSARFNNEQFF

d_gene: NA
j_gene: TRBJ2-1
v_gene: TRBV7-6
abundance: many
CDR3nt: TGTGCCAGCAGCAGCCGACAGGGAGGGAAGGGCAATGAGCAGTTCTTC
CDR3aa: CASSSRQGGKGNEQFF

d_gene: TRBD1
j_gene: TRBJ1-1
v_gene: TRBV7-8
abundance: many
CDR3nt: TGTGCCAGCAACACTCTGGACAGGGGGCCGCTGAACACTGAAGCTTTCTTT
CDR3aa: CASNTLDRGPLNTEAFF

d_gene: NA
j_gene: TRBJ2-2
v_gene: TRBV27
abundance: NA
CDR3nt: TGTGCCAGCAGGGGGGCCCTTAACACCGGGGAGCTGTTTTTT
CDR3aa: CASRGALNTGELFF

d_gene: NA
j_gene: TRBJ2-2
v_gene: TRBV7-9
abundance: many
CDR3nt: TGTGCCAGCAGCCCTTCCGGGACAAACACCGGGGAGCTGTTTTTT
CDR3aa: CASSPSGTNTGELFF

d_gene: NA
j_gene: TRBJ1-2
v_gene: TRBV5-4
abundance: once
CDR3nt: TGTGCCAGCAGAAAATTGGACGGTTATGGCTACACCTTC
CDR3aa: CASRKLDGYGYTF

d_gene: NA
j_gene: TRBJ2-5
v_gene: TRBV7-9
abundance: few
CDR3nt: TGTGCCAGCAGCTTAGAAGGCGGCCTGGAGACCCAGTACTTC
CDR3aa: CASSLEGGLETQYF

d_gene: NA
j_gene: TRBJ2-3
v_gene: TRBV27
abundance: NA
CDR3nt: TGTGCCAGCAGTTTATCGAAGGTGGATACGCAGTATTTT
CDR3aa: CASSLSKVDTQYF

d_gene: NA
j_gene: TRBJ2-2
v_gene: TRBV5-4
abundance: NA
CDR3nt: TGTGCCAGCAGCTTGTCCCCCGGAGCCGGGGAGCTGTTTTTT
CDR3aa: CASSLSPGAGELFF

d_gene: NA
j_gene: TRBJ2-2
v_gene: TRBV2
abundance: NA
CDR3nt: TGTGCCATCCTCCTGGAGGGGGAGAACACCGGGGAGCTGTTTTTT
CDR3aa: CAILLEGENTGELFF

d_gene: NA
j_gene: TRBJ2-1
v_gene: TRBV14
abundance: many
CDR3nt: TGTGCCAGCAGCCCCGGGCCCTTGGCAGGGACCTACAATGAGCAGTTCTTC
CDR3aa: CASSPGPLAGTYNEQFF

d_gene: NA
j_gene: TRBJ2-3
v_gene: TRBV7-9
abundance: NA
CDR3nt: TGTGCCAGCAGCTTGGGGCCCTGGGGGCAGTATTTT
CDR3aa: CASSLGPWGQYF

d_gene: TRBD2
j_gene: TRBJ2-1
v_gene: TRBV2
abundance: NA
CDR3nt: TGTGCCAGCAGTGTCGGGCGGGGGAGACTCTACAATGAGCAGTTCTTC
CDR3aa: CASSVGRGRLYNEQFF

d_gene: NA
j_gene: TRBJ1-1
v_gene: TRBV2
abundance: NA
CDR3nt: TGTGCCAGCAGAGAGGGGAGAAGGGGGAACACTGAAGCTTTCTTT
CDR3aa: CASREGRRGNTEAFF

d_gene: NA
j_gene: TRBJ2-1
v_gene: TRBV2
abundance: NA
CDR3nt: TGTGCCACATCTACAGGGTTATCCTACAATGAGCAGTTCTTC
CDR3aa: CATSTGLSYNEQFF

d_gene: NA
j_gene: TRBJ2-3
v_gene: TRBV29-1
abundance: NA
CDR3nt: TGCAGCGGCACGGACTGGACAGATACGCAGTATTTT
CDR3aa: CSGTDWTDTQYF

d_gene: TRBD1
j_gene: TRBJ2-7
v_gene: TRBV7-2
abundance: NA
CDR3nt: TGTGCCAGCAGCTTCTCGGGACAGGGAGGCACCTACGAGCAGTACTTC
CDR3aa: CASSFSGQGGTYEQYF